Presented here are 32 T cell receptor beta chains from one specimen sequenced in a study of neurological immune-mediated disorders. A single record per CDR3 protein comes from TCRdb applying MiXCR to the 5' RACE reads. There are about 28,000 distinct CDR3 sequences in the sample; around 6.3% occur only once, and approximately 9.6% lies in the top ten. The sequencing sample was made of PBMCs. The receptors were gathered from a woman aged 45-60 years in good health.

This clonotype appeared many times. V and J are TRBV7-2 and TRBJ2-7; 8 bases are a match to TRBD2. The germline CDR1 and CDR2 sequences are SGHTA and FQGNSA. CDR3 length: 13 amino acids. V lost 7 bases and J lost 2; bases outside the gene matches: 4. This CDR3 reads CASTSGLAYEQYF. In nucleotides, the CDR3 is TGTGCCAGCACCTCGGGACTAGCCTACGAGCAGTACTTC.

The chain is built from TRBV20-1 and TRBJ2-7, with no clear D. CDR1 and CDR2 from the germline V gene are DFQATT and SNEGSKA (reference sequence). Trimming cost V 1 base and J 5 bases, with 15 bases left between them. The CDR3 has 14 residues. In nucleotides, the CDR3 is TGCAGTGCTAGAGGACGGTCTTGGTACGACGAGCAGTACTTC. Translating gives CSARGRSWYDEQYF.

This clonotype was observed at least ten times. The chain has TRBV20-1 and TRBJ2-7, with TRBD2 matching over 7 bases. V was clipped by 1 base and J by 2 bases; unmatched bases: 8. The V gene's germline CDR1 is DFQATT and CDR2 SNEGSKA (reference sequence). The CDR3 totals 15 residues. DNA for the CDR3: TGCAGTGCTAGAGCCGGAGGGGAGGGGACCTACGAGCAGTACTTC. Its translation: CSARAGGEGTYEQYF.

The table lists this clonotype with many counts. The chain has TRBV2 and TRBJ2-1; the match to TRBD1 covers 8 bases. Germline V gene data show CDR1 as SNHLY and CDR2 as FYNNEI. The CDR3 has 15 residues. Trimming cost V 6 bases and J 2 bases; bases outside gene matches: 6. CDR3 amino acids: CASRVTGVPYNEQFF. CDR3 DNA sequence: TGTGCCAGCAGGGTGACAGGGGTCCCCTACAATGAGCAGTTCTTC. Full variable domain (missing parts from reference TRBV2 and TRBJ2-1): EPEVTQTPSHQVTQMGQEVILRCVPISNHLYFYWYRQILGQKVEFLVSFYNNEISEKSEIFDDQFSVERPDGSNFTLKIRSTKLEDSAMYFCASRVTGVPYNEQFFGPGTRLTVL.

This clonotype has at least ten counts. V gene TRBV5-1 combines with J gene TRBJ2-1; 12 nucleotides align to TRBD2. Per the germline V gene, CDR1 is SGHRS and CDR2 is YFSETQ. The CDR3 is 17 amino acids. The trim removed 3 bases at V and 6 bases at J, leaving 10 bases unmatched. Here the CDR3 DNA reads TGCGCCAGCAGCTGTGGGCCTAGCGGGGGGGCGAGCAATGAGCAGTTCTTC. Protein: CASSCGPSGGASNEQFF. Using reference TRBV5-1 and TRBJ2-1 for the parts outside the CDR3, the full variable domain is KAGVTQTPRYLIKTRGQQVTLSCSPISGHRSVSWYQQTPGQGLQFLFEYFSETQRNKGNFPGRFSGRQFSNSRSEMNVSTLELGDSALYLCASSCGPSGGASNEQFFGPGTRLTVL.

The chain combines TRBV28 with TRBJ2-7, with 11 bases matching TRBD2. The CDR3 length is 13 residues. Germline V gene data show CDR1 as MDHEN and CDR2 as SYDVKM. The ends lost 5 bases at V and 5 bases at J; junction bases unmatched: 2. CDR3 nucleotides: TGTGCCAGCAGTATAGCGGGAGGGCACGAGCAGTACTTC. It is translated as CASSIAGGHEQYF.

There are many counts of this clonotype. CDR3 sequence reads: CATSREGFLSSGANVLTF. The CDR3 DNA reads as TGTGCCACCAGCAGAGAGGGGTTTCTCAGCTCTGGGGCCAACGTCCTGACTTTC. The chain couples TRBV15 to TRBJ2-6; D gene uncertain. Germline-derived CDR1 and CDR2 are LNHNV and YYDKDF (reference sequence). Trimming left V 0 bases short and J 0 bases short, with 12 bases between. The CDR3 length is 18 residues.

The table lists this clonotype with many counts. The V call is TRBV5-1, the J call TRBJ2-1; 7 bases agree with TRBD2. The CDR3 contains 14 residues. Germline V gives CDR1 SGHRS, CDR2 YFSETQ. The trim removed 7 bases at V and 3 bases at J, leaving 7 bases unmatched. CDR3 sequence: CASGGGSFYNEQFF. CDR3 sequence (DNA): TGCGCCAGCGGCGGGGGATCCTTCTACAATGAGCAGTTCTTC. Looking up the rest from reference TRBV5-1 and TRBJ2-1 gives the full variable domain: KAGVTQTPRYLIKTRGQQVTLSCSPISGHRSVSWYQQTPGQGLQFLFEYFSETQRNKGNFPGRFSGRQFSNSRSEMNVSTLELGDSALYLCASGGGSFYNEQFFGPGTRLTVL.

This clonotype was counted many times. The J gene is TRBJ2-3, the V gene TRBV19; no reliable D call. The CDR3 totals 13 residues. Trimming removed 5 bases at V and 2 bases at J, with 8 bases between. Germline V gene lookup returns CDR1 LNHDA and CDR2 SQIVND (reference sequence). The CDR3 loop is CASSGRITDTQYF. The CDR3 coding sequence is TGTGCCAGTAGTGGGCGCATCACAGATACGCAGTATTTT.

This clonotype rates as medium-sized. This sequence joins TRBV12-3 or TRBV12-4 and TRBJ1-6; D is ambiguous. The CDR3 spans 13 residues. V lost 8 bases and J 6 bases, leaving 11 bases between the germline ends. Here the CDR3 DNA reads TGTGCCAGCCAAATGGAATTTAATTCACCCCTCCACTTT. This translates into CASQMEFNSPLHF.

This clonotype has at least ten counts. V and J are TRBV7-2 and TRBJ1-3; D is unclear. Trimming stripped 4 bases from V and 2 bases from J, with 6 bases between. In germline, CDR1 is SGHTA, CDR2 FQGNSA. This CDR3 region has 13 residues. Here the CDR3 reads CASSSSPGNTIYF. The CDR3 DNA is TGTGCCAGCAGCTCAAGCCCTGGAAACACCATATATTTT.

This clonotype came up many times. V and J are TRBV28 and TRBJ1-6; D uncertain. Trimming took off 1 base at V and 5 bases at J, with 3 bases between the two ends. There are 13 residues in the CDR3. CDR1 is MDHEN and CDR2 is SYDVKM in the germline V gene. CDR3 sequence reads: CASSLSDNSPLHF. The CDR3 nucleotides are TGTGCCAGCAGTTTATCAGATAATTCACCCCTCCACTTT.

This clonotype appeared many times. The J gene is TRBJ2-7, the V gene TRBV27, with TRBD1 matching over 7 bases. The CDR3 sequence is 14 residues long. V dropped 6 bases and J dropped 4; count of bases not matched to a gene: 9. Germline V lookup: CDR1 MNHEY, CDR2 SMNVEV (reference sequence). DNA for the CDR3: TGTGCCAGCAGAAGACAGGGTAATCTATACGAGCAGTACTTC. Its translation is CASRRQGNLYEQYF.

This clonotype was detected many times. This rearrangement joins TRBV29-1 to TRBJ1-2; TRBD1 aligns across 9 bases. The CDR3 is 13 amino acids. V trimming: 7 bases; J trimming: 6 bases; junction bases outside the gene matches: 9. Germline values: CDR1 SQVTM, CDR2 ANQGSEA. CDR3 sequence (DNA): TGCAGCGGGGGGACAGGGAAGGCGAATGGCTACACCTTC. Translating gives CSGGTGKANGYTF.

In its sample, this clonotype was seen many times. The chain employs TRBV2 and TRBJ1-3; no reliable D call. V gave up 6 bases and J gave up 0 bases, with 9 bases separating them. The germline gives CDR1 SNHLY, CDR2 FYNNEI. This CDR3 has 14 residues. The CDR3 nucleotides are TGTGCCAGCAGGGAGTCCGGCTCTGGAAACACCATATATTTT. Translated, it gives CASRESGSGNTIYF.

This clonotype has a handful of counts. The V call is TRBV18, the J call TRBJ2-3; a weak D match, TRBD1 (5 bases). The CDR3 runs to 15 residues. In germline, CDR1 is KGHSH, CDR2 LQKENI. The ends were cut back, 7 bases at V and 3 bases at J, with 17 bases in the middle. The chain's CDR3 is CASFNSISGTDTQYF. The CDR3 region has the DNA TGTGCCAGCTTCAACAGCATTTCAGGGACAGATACGCAGTATTTT.

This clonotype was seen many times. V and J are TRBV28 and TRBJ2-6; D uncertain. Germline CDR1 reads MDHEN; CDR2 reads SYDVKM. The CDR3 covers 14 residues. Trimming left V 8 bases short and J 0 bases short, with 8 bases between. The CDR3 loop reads CASVHSSGANVLTF. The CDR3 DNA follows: TGTGCCAGCGTCCATAGCTCTGGGGCCAACGTCCTGACTTTC.

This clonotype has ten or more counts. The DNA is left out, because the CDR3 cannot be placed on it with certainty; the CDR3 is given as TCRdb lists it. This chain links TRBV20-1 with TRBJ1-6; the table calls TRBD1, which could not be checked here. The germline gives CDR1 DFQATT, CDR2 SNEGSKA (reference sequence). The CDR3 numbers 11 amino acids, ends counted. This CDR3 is CSARVGQGASF.

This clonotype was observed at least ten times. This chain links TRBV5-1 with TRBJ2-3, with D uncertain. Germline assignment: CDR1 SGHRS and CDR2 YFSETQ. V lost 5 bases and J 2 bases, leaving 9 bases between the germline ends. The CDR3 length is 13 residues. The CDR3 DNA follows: TGCGCCAGCAGTTCCGAACCCACAGATACGCAGTATTTT. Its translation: CASSSEPTDTQYF.

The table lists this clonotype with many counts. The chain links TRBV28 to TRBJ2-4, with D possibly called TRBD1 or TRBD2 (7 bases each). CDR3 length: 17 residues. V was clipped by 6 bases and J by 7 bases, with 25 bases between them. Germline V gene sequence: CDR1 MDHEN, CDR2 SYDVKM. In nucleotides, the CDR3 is TGTGCCAGCAGGACCTCGACAGGGAGGGCAAAAGGGAACATTCAGTACTTC. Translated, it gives CASRTSTGRAKGNIQYF.

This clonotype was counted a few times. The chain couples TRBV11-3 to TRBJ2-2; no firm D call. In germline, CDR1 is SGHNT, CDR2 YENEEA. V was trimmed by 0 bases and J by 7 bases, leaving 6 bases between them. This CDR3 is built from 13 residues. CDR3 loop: CASSLDYVGELFF. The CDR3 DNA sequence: TGTGCCAGCAGCTTAGATTATGTCGGGGAGCTGTTTTTT. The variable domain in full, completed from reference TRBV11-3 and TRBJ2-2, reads EAGVVQSPRYKIIEKKQPVAFWCNPISGHNTLYWYLQNLGQGPELLIRYENEEAVDDSQLPKDRFSAERLKGVDSTLKIQPAELGDSAVYLCASSLDYVGELFFGEGSRLTVL.

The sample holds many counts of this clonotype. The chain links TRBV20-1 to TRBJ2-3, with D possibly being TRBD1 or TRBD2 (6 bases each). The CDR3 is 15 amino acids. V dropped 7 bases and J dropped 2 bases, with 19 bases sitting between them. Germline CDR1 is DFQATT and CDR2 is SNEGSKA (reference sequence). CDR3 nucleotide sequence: TGCAGTGGGGGGACGGCGGGACACCCCACAGATACGCAGTATTTT. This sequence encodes CSGGTAGHPTDTQYF.

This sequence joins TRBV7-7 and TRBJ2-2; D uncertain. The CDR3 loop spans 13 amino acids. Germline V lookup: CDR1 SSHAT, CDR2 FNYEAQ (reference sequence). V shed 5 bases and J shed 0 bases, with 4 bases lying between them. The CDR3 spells CASSATNTGELFF. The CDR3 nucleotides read TGTGCCAGCAGCGCAACGAACACCGGGGAGCTGTTTTTT.

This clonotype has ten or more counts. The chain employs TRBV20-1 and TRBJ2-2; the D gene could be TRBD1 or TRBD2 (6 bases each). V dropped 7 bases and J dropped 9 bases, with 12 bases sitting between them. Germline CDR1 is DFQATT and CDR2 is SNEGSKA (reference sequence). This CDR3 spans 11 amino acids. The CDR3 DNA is TGCAGTGTAGGGGGGCTGAGGGAGCTGTTTTTT. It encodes CSVGGLRELFF.

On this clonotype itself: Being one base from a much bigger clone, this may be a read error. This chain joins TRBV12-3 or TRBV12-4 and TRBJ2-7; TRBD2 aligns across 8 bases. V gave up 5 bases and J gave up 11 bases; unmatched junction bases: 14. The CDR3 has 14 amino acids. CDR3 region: CASSQVAGPGEKYF. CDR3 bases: TGTGCCAGCAGTCAAGTAGCGGGACCGGGGGAGAAGTACTTC.

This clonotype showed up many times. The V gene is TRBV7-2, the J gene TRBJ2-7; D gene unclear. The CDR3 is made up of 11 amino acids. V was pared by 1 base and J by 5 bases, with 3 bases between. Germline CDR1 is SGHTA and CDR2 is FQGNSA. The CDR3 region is CASSLVNEQYF. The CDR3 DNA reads TGTGCCAGCAGCTTAGTTAACGAGCAGTACTTC.

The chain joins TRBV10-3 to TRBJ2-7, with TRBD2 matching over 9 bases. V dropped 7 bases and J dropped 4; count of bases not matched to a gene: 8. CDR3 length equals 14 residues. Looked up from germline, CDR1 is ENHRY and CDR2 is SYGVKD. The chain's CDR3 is CAIKYSGSSYEQYF. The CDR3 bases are TGTGCCATCAAGTATAGCGGGAGTTCGTACGAGCAGTACTTC.

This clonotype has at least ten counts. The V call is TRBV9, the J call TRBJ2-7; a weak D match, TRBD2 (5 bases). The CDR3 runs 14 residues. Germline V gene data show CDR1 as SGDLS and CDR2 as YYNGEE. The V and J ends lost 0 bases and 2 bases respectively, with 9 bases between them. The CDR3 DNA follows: TGTGCCAGCAGCGTAGGAGGAGGAACCTACGAGCAGTACTTC. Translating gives CASSVGGGTYEQYF.

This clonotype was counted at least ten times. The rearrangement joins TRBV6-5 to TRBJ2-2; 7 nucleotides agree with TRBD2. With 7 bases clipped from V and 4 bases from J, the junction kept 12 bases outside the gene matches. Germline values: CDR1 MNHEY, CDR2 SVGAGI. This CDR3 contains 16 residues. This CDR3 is CASTDRGGSLTGELFF. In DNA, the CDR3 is TGTGCCAGCACTGATCGGGGCGGGAGTCTCACCGGGGAGCTGTTTTTT.

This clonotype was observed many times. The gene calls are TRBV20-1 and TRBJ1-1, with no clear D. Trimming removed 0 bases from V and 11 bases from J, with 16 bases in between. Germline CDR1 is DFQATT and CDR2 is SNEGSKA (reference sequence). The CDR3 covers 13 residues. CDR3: CSARDRQPLTAFF. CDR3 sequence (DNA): TGCAGTGCTAGAGATCGCCAGCCCCTAACGGCTTTCTTT.

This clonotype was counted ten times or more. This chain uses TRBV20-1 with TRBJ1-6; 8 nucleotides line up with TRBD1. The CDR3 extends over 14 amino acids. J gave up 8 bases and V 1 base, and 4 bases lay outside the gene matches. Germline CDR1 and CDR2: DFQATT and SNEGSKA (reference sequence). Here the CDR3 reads CSARGTGTYSPLHF. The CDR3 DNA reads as TGCAGTGCTAGAGGGACAGGGACCTATTCACCCCTCCACTTT.

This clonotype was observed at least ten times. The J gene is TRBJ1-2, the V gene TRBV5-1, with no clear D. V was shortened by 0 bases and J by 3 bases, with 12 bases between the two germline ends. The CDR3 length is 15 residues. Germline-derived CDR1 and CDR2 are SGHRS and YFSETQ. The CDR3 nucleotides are TGCGCCAGCAGCTTGGCTGGGGAAGTGCACTATGGCTACACCTTC. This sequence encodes CASSLAGEVHYGYTF.